The sequence of this T cell receptor beta chain was determined in a study of T cell responses to AZD1222 COVID-19 vaccine. Per germline, CDR1 KGHDR and CDR2 SFDVKD. V gave up 6 bases and J gave up 3 bases; unmatched junction bases: 10. The CDR3 extends over 16 amino acids. Profiling relied on immunoSEQ multiplex PCR, and the TCRdb table lists in-frame clones only, not all of them. The table for this sample gives around 140,000 clones. Study-level points and caveats: Vaccination with two AZD1222 doses was followed by a rise in Spike-specific TCR breadth and depth. There were vaccine-associated CD4 TCRs across spike, dominant at 160-218 and 743-854. The donor cohort was predominantly white British with a female majority, and clonal diversity may have been underestimated. No repertoire was sampled before or during the peak T cell response, only after it.

About this clone itself: No antigen is known for it.

J is TRBJ2-5 and V is TRBV24-1; the match to TRBD1 covers 9 bases. Sequenced sample: peripheral blood. This clonotype originated in an adult in good health. CDR3 nucleotide sequence: TGTGCCACCAGTCATACCGGGACAGGGAAAGAAGAGACCCAGTACTTC. Amino acids: CATSHTGTGKEETQYF.